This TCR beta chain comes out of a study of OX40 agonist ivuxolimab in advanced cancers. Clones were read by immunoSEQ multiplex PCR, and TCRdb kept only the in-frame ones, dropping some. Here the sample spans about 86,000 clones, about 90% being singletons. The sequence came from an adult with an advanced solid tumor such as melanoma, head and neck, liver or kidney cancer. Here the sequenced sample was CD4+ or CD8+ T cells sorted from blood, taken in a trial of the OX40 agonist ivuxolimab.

The CDR3 DNA reads TGTGCCAGCAGCTTAGGGCTACAAGCTACAGATACGCAGTATTTT. It is translated as CASSLGLQATDTQYF. The chain has TRBV11-2 and TRBJ2-3, with D hard to call. This CDR3 spans 15 amino acids. V dropped 1 base and J dropped 3 bases, with 11 bases sitting between them. Germline loops: CDR1 SGHAT, CDR2 FQNNGV.